Listed below are T cell receptor beta chains from one sample, sequenced in a study of T cell responses to AZD1222 COVID-19 vaccine. Method: immunoSEQ multiplex PCR; TCRdb's copy keeps in-frame clones and lacks some. The table shows roughly 180,000 clones, with approximately 90% occurring only once. Sequenced material: peripheral blood, taken on day 0 of AZD1222 vaccination. Receptors originate from an adult in good health. Both conserved end residues are part of each CDR3. A D gene is named only where the DNA matches it firmly. Not every row has a clone size; where given, it reads once, few, many or a size class.

clone size	V gene	D gene	J gene	CDR3 DNA	CDR3 protein
once	TRBV4-3	-	TRBJ1-5	TGCGCCAGCAGCCAAGACAGGGATAGCAATCAGCCCCAGCATTTT	CASSQDRDSNQPQHF
-	TRBV6-2/TRBV6-3	-	TRBJ2-7	TGTGCCAGCAGTGACAGACAAGCCTACGAGCAGTACTTC	CASSDRQAYEQYF
once	TRBV10-1	TRBD1	TRBJ1-5	TGCGCCAGCAGTGGCCCCCTTCAGGGGGCCTTTCCCAATTCAAATCAGCCCCAGCATTTT	CASSGPLQGAFPNSNQPQHF
-	TRBV14	-	TRBJ1-4	TGTGCCAGCAGCCACGAGACAGGTCCTAATGAAAAACTGTTTTTT	CASSHETGPNEKLFF
-	TRBV9	-	TRBJ1-6	TGTGCCAGCAGCGATCGACATGAAAGTTCACCCCTCCACTTT	CASSDRHESSPLHF
-	TRBV14	-	TRBJ1-5	TGTGCCAGCAGCCAAGGCATCAATCAGCCCCAGCATTTT	CASSQGINQPQHF
-	TRBV11-2	-	TRBJ2-4	TGTGCCAGCAGCTCCGGACATTCAGCCAAAAACATTCAGTACTTC	CASSSGHSAKNIQYF
-	TRBV6-2/TRBV6-3	-	TRBJ1-6	TGTGCCAGCAGTTTCGACAGGTCCGGGAATTCACCCCTCCACTTT	CASSFDRSGNSPLHF
-	TRBV6-5	-	TRBJ1-3	TGTGCCAGTTGGAAGGGGGTGGGAAACACCATATATTTT	CASWKGVGNTIYF
-	TRBV4-3	-	TRBJ1-2	TGCGCCAGCAGCCTTTCGAACGGGGGGAACTATGGCTACACCTTC	CASSLSNGGNYGYTF
-	TRBV15	TRBD1	TRBJ1-5	TGTGCCACCAGTGAAGGGGGCGCAGGCAATCAGCCCCAGCATTTT	CATSEGGAGNQPQHF
-	TRBV6-5	-	TRBJ2-3	TGTGCCAGCAGTACCCAGGGTTTCACAGATACGCAGTATTTT	CASSTQGFTDTQYF
-	TRBV18	-	TRBJ1-1	TGTGCCAGCTCACCAGGGAGCGGGAACACTGAAGCTTTCTTT	CASSPGSGNTEAFF
once	TRBV18	-	TRBJ2-2	TGTGCCAGCTCACCACCGTTGCGGGTCGGGGAGCTGTTTTTT	CASSPPLRVGELFF
-	TRBV6-5	-	TRBJ2-3	TGTGCCAGCAGTTACGGGGATCGGGGGGCAGGAGATACGCAGTATTTT	CASSYGDRGAGDTQYF
-	TRBV3-1/TRBV3-2	-	TRBJ2-7	TGTGCCAGCAGCCAAGATCAAGGGGTCACCTACGAGCAGTACTTC	CASSQDQGVTYEQYF
few	TRBV10-3	-	TRBJ2-3	TGTGCCATCAGCGAGAGGCAGGAGTTCACAGATACGCAGTATTTT	CAISERQEFTDTQYF
once	TRBV5-8	-	TRBJ2-5	TGTGCCAGCAGCTTAGAGGGGGAAGAGACCCAGTACTTC	CASSLEGEETQYF
-	TRBV18	-	TRBJ1-2	TGTGCCAGCTCAACAGGAGGCGAAAGCGCCCCCACCTTC	CASSTGGESAPTF
-	TRBV6-1	-	TRBJ1-6	TGTGCCAGCAGTGAAGGTATGGGAAGCTCCTATAATTCACCCCTCCACTTT	CASSEGMGSSYNSPLHF
-	TRBV15	-	TRBJ2-7	TGTGCCACCAGTGGACAGAGGTACGAGCAGTACTTC	CATSGQRYEQYF
-	TRBV9	TRBD2	TRBJ2-7	TGTGCCAGCAGCGTAGGGGGGACCGGGACTACTAACGAGCAGTACTTC	CASSVGGTGTTNEQYF
-	TRBV14	-	TRBJ2-5	TGTGCCAGCAGCCAAGATTACCGAGCGGAGACCCAGTACTTC	CASSQDYRAETQYF
once	TRBV6-6	-	TRBJ1-1	TGTGCCAGCAGTTACGGGAGCTCGAACACTGAAGCTTTCTTT	CASSYGSSNTEAFF
-	TRBV5-1	-	TRBJ2-2	TGCGCCAGCAGCTTGGGGCACCAGAACACCGGGGAGCTGTTTTTT	CASSLGHQNTGELFF
-	TRBV5-5	-	TRBJ2-5	TGTGCCAGCAGCTTCGATCCCGAAGGGACCCAGTACTTC	CASSFDPEGTQYF
-	TRBV19	-	TRBJ2-1	TGTGCCAGTACGAGGGGAAATGAGCAGTTCTTC	CASTRGNEQFF
-	TRBV13	TRBD2	TRBJ2-5	TGTGCCAGCAGCTCCTCGGGGGGGGAAGGCGAGACCCAGTACTTC	CASSSSGGEGETQYF
-	TRBV19	-	TRBJ1-1	TGTGCCAGTAGTATCCTGACAGGCCGGCTAGTCATGAACACTGAAGCTTTCTTT	CASSILTGRLVMNTEAFF
-	TRBV11-2	TRBD1	TRBJ1-5	TGTGCCAGCAGCCCGACAGGGCCCAATCAGCCCCAGCATTTT	CASSPTGPNQPQHF
-	TRBV6-5	TRBD2	TRBJ2-1	TGTGCCAGCAGTTACACTACGGCGGGGGGCGGCACTGAGCAGTTCTTC	CASSYTTAGGGTEQFF
-	TRBV19	-	TRBJ1-5	TGTGCCAGTAGTATGGGTAAGGGAAGGGGCCAGCCCCAGCATTTT	CASSMGKGRGQPQHF
-	TRBV7-2	-	TRBJ1-2	TGTGCCAGCAGCTTAGGGAGTAGAAGGAATGGCTACACCTTC	CASSLGSRRNGYTF
-	TRBV6-2/TRBV6-3	TRBD2	TRBJ2-3	TGTGCCAGCAGTTACTCGCTAGCGGGTACAGATACGCAGTATTTT	CASSYSLAGTDTQYF
-	TRBV27	-	TRBJ2-7	TGTGCCAGCAGCCCAGGGCGGGTGCTGCGGGAGCAGTACTTC	CASSPGRVLREQYF
-	TRBV29-1	-	TRBJ2-3	TGCAGCGTTGAAATTGGGAGCACAGATACGCAGTATTTT	CSVEIGSTDTQYF
-	TRBV6-6	-	TRBJ2-5	TGTGCCAGCAGTTACGGCCCGGGGGAGACCCAGTACTTC	CASSYGPGETQYF
-	TRBV9	-	TRBJ2-7	TGTGCCAGCAGCGCCGCCCCGGGGTTCGAGCAGTACTTC	CASSAAPGFEQYF
once	TRBV14	-	TRBJ2-2	TGTGCCAGCAGCCAAGATAGGAGGGTCAGGGAGCTGTTTTTT	CASSQDRRVRELFF
once	TRBV15	TRBD1	TRBJ1-5	TGTGCCACCAGCAGAGATCCAGGGGGCGGCAATCAGCCCCAGCATTTT	CATSRDPGGGNQPQHF
once	TRBV6-2/TRBV6-3	-	TRBJ2-3	TGTGCCAGCAGCCACACGACTCTTACGGATACGCAGTATTTT	CASSHTTLTDTQYF
-	TRBV20-1	-	TRBJ1-1	TGCAGTGCCAGGATGAACACTGAAGCTTTCTTT	CSARMNTEAFF
once	TRBV9	-	TRBJ1-4	TGTGCCAGCAGCCCAGGCTGGGGTGGAGGTGAAAAACTGTTTTTT	CASSPGWGGGEKLFF
-	TRBV19	-	TRBJ2-5	TGTGCCAGCCGAGGGGTCGCGGAGACCCAGTACTTC	CASRGVAETQYF
-	TRBV7-9	TRBD1	TRBJ1-6	TGTGCCAGCAGTCGGACAGGGGCGGGGTCACCCCTCCACTTT	CASSRTGAGSPLHF
-	TRBV18	-	TRBJ1-1	TGTGCCAGCTCAGTTAAGACATCGAACACTGAAGCTTTCTTT	CASSVKTSNTEAFF